The sequence of this TCR beta chain was determined in a study of T cell changes during pregnancy in multiple sclerosis. The table came from immunoSEQ multiplex PCR; TCRdb's copy has only in-frame clones and leaves some out. The repertoire holds around 75,000 clones, with 91% as singletons. CDR1 and CDR2 from the germline V gene are SGHTA and FQGNSA. The CDR3 length is 14 residues. V lost 9 bases and J 3 bases, leaving 17 bases between the germline ends. The chain employs TRBV7-2 and TRBJ1-2; D perhaps matches TRBD1 (6 bases). The receptor comes from a female donor in good health, enrolled as a control in a pregnancy study. The sequencing used CD4+ T cells from peripheral blood mononuclear cells, collected in the third trimester of pregnancy. The CDR3 DNA sequence: TGTGCCAGTTTGGGGGGGGCGATTTACTATGGCTACACCTTC. This translates into CASLGGAIYYGYTF.